Listed below are T cell receptor beta chains from one sample, sequenced in a study of blood T cell repertoires in COVID-19. Generated by immunoSEQ multiplex PCR, the TCRdb table keeps only in-frame clones and is missing some. The table shows about 270,000 clones, with approximately 90% occurring only once. The sequenced sample was PBMCs or T cells enriched from blood (not recorded which). The source is a woman aged 40-49 years with acute COVID-19. The CDR3 runs from the conserved cysteine through the conserved F or W. A D gene is named only where the DNA matches it firmly. Clone size appears in some rows only: once, few, many, or a class for an expanded clone.

J	V	size	D	DNA	CDR3
TRBJ2-5	TRBV9	NA	TRBD2	TGTGCCAGCAGCGAGATGGCGGGGGGATATGCAGAGACCCAGTACTTC	CASSEMAGGYAETQYF
TRBJ1-1	TRBV27	NA	TRBD1	TGTGCCAGCAGCCCGTCAGGGGGTTCGAACACTGAAGCTTTCTTT	CASSPSGGSNTEAFF
TRBJ2-7	TRBV3-1/TRBV3-2	NA	TRBD1	TGTGCCAGCAGCCAAGGCAGGGGGACAGGGATCTACGAGCAGTACTTC	CASSQGRGTGIYEQYF
TRBJ2-3	TRBV7-3	NA	NA	TGTGCCAGCAGCTTGTGGGGGGGCCCCACAGATACGCAGTATTTT	CASSLWGGPTDTQYF
TRBJ1-2	TRBV15	NA	NA	TGTGCCACCAGCAGAGTCATGGGAGGCTATGGCTACACCTTC	CATSRVMGGYGYTF
TRBJ1-3	TRBV5-1	NA	TRBD1	TGCGCCAGCAGCTTGGCCGGACAGGGGTCCTCTGGAAACACCATATATTTT	CASSLAGQGSSGNTIYF
TRBJ2-6	TRBV10-3	NA	NA	TGTGCCATCAGTGATGAGATTTCTGGGGCCAACGTCCTGACTTTC	CAISDEISGANVLTF
TRBJ1-1	TRBV2	NA	TRBD1	TGTGCCAGCAGACAGGACAGGGGGGGGACTGAAGCTTTCTTT	CASRQDRGGTEAFF
TRBJ1-1	TRBV27	once	NA	TGTGCCAGCAGCCCAAGGCCCAGGGCTAACACTGAAGCTTTCTTT	CASSPRPRANTEAFF
TRBJ1-6	TRBV30	NA	NA	TGTGCCTGGAGTAGTGCGGGGAATTCACCCCTCCACTTT	CAWSSAGNSPLHF
TRBJ1-2	TRBV7-2	NA	TRBD1	TGTGCCAGCAGCCTCAGACAGGGAGGAGGGGTCTATGGCTACACCTTC	CASSLRQGGGVYGYTF
TRBJ2-3	TRBV2	NA	TRBD1	TGTGCCAGCAGTGAAGACGGGACAGGGTATTCGGATACGCAGTATTTT	CASSEDGTGYSDTQYF
TRBJ2-7	TRBV29-1	NA	NA	TGCAGCGTTGTCCCACGAGGGGGCTACGAGCAGTACTTC	CSVVPRGGYEQYF
TRBJ1-5	TRBV27	few	TRBD1	TGTGCCAGCAGTACTCGACAGGGTTCACAGCCCCAGCATTTT	CASSTRQGSQPQHF
TRBJ1-2	TRBV7-9	once	TRBD1	TGTGCCAGCAGCCGAGTCCCGGGACAGACCTATGGCTACACCTTC	CASSRVPGQTYGYTF
TRBJ2-1	TRBV7-9	NA	TRBD2	TGTGCCAGCAGCTTAGTGGTCAGCGGGGGGAATGAGCAGTTCTTC	CASSLVVSGGNEQFF
TRBJ2-7	TRBV3-1/TRBV3-2	NA	TRBD2	TGTGCCAGCAGCAATAGAGCGGGAGAGGGGGACTACGAGCAGTACTTC	CASSNRAGEGDYEQYF
TRBJ1-1	TRBV29-1	NA	TRBD1	TGCAGCGTTGTTGGGGACAGGTTGCACACTGAAGCTTTCTTT	CSVVGDRLHTEAFF
TRBJ2-3	TRBV4-2	NA	NA	TGTGCCAGCAGCCAAGAAGGGGGTACGCAGTATTTT	CASSQEGGTQYF
TRBJ1-1	TRBV5-1	NA	TRBD1	TGCGCCAGCAGCCTACAGGGGGGCACTGAAGCTTTCTTT	CASSLQGGTEAFF
TRBJ2-1	TRBV30	NA	NA	TGTGCCTGGTCGGACAGCCCCGTTTGGAATGAGCAGTTCTTC	CAWSDSPVWNEQFF
TRBJ2-1	TRBV9	NA	TRBD2	TGTGCCAGCAGCATCTCTAGCGGGAGTAGCCTAAATGAGCAGTTCTTC	CASSISSGSSLNEQFF
TRBJ2-7	TRBV10-3	NA	TRBD1	TGTGCCATCAAAGAGACAGGGGGAACCATCGAGCAGTACTTC	CAIKETGGTIEQYF